One sample yielded the 9 T cell receptor beta chains listed below, sequenced in a study of blood T cell repertoires in COVID-19. TCRdb keeps only in-frame clones here, not all; method: immunoSEQ multiplex PCR. The top ten clones hold about 11% of a sample with roughly 98,000 clones, around four fifths of them seen once. Material for sequencing was peripheral blood. These receptors all stem from a woman aged 70-85 years with active or convalescent COVID-19.

On this clone: The sample has other DNA sequences that encode this CDR3 too. The V gene is TRBV7-2, the J gene TRBJ2-3; D unclear. V lost 4 bases, J lost 2 bases, and 4 bases lay in between. Per the germline V gene, CDR1 is SGHTA and CDR2 is FQGNSA. The CDR3 consists of 12 residues. This chain's CDR3 is CASSSYTDTQYF. The CDR3 nucleotides are TGTGCCAGCAGCTCTTACACAGATACGCAGTATTTT.

Concerning this clone itself: Its ends do not fully match the called genes, so a read error is possible. The chain uses TRBV7-7 and TRBJ1-1, with 7 bases fitting TRBD1. In germline, CDR1 is SSHAT, CDR2 FNYEAQ (reference sequence). This CDR3 contains 16 residues. CDR3 in amino acids: CASSPGTVIGNTEAFF. The CDR3 DNA sequence: TGTGCTAGCAGCCCAGGGACAGTTATAGGGAACACTGAAGCTTTCTTT.

This sequence joins TRBV6-6 and TRBJ2-1; TRBD2 agrees at 12 bases. The CDR3 contains 15 residues. Germline V lookup: CDR1 MNHNY, CDR2 SVGAGI (reference sequence). J gave up 10 bases and V 4 bases, and 8 bases lay outside the gene matches. Here the CDR3 DNA reads TGTGCCAGCAGTTGGTCTAGCGGGGGGGCGGGAGAGCAGTTCTTC. Encoded protein: CASSWSSGGAGEQFF.

This clone was recorded a few times. The chain couples TRBV19 to TRBJ2-3; TRBD2 matches at 8 bases. This CDR3 has 14 amino acids. V was clipped by 3 bases and J by 1 base; unmatched bases: 0. CDR1 is LNHDA and CDR2 is SQIVND in the germline V gene (reference sequence). The chain's CDR3 is CASSIGGGTDTQYF. The DNA of the CDR3 is TGTGCCAGTAGTATCGGGGGGGGCACAGATACGCAGTATTTT.

The chain combines TRBV2 with TRBJ2-1, with D perhaps TRBD2 (5 bases). This CDR3 region has 11 residues. CDR1 SNHLY and CDR2 FYNNEI come from the germline V gene. V shed 11 bases and J shed 10 bases, with 15 bases lying between them. This CDR3 reads CAGMAPGEQFF. The CDR3, as DNA: TGTGCCGGAATGGCACCGGGGGAGCAGTTCTTC.

This chain joins TRBV2 and TRBJ2-7; possible D gene TRBD2, 6 bases. V gave up 4 bases and J gave up 7 bases, with 17 bases separating them. CDR3 length: 14 residues. Germline assignment: CDR1 SNHLY and CDR2 FYNNEI. CDR3 protein: CASSVGLPRGEQYF. The CDR3 DNA is TGTGCCAGCAGTGTGGGACTCCCTCGTGGGGAGCAGTACTTC.

The table lists this clone with many counts. The rearrangement links TRBV11-2 to TRBJ1-1, with 8 nucleotides matching TRBD1. Germline V gene lookup returns CDR1 SGHAT and CDR2 FQNNGV. The CDR3 length is 15 residues. V gave up 4 bases and J gave up 7 bases; unmatched junction bases: 11. CDR3 region: CASSSGGPKTGEAFF. CDR3 nucleotides: TGTGCCAGCAGCTCAGGGGGCCCTAAAACGGGTGAAGCTTTCTTT.

The V gene is TRBV2, the J gene TRBJ2-7; D is possibly TRBD1 (6 bases). Germline V gives CDR1 SNHLY, CDR2 FYNNEI. The V gene lost 2 bases and the J gene lost 3 bases, with 11 bases spanning the gap. This CDR3 region has 14 residues. CDR3 residues: CASSENRAYYEQYF. CDR3 coding DNA: TGTGCCAGCAGTGAAAACAGGGCCTACTACGAGCAGTACTTC. Full variable domain (remainder filled in from reference TRBV2 and TRBJ2-7): EPEVTQTPSHQVTQMGQEVILRCVPISNHLYFYWYRQILGQKVEFLVSFYNNEISEKSEIFDDQFSVERPDGSNFTLKIRSTKLEDSAMYFCASSENRAYYEQYFGPGTRLTVT.

The V call is TRBV6-5, the J call TRBJ2-7; 8 positions match TRBD1. Germline trimming cut 2 bases from V and 1 base from J; bases unmatched to any gene: 1. The CDR3 totals 14 residues. The germline V gene has CDR1 MNHEY and CDR2 SVGAGI. In DNA form, the CDR3 reads TGTGCCAGCAGTTACAGGACAGGGTCCTACGAGCAGTACTTC. The encoded protein is CASSYRTGSYEQYF.